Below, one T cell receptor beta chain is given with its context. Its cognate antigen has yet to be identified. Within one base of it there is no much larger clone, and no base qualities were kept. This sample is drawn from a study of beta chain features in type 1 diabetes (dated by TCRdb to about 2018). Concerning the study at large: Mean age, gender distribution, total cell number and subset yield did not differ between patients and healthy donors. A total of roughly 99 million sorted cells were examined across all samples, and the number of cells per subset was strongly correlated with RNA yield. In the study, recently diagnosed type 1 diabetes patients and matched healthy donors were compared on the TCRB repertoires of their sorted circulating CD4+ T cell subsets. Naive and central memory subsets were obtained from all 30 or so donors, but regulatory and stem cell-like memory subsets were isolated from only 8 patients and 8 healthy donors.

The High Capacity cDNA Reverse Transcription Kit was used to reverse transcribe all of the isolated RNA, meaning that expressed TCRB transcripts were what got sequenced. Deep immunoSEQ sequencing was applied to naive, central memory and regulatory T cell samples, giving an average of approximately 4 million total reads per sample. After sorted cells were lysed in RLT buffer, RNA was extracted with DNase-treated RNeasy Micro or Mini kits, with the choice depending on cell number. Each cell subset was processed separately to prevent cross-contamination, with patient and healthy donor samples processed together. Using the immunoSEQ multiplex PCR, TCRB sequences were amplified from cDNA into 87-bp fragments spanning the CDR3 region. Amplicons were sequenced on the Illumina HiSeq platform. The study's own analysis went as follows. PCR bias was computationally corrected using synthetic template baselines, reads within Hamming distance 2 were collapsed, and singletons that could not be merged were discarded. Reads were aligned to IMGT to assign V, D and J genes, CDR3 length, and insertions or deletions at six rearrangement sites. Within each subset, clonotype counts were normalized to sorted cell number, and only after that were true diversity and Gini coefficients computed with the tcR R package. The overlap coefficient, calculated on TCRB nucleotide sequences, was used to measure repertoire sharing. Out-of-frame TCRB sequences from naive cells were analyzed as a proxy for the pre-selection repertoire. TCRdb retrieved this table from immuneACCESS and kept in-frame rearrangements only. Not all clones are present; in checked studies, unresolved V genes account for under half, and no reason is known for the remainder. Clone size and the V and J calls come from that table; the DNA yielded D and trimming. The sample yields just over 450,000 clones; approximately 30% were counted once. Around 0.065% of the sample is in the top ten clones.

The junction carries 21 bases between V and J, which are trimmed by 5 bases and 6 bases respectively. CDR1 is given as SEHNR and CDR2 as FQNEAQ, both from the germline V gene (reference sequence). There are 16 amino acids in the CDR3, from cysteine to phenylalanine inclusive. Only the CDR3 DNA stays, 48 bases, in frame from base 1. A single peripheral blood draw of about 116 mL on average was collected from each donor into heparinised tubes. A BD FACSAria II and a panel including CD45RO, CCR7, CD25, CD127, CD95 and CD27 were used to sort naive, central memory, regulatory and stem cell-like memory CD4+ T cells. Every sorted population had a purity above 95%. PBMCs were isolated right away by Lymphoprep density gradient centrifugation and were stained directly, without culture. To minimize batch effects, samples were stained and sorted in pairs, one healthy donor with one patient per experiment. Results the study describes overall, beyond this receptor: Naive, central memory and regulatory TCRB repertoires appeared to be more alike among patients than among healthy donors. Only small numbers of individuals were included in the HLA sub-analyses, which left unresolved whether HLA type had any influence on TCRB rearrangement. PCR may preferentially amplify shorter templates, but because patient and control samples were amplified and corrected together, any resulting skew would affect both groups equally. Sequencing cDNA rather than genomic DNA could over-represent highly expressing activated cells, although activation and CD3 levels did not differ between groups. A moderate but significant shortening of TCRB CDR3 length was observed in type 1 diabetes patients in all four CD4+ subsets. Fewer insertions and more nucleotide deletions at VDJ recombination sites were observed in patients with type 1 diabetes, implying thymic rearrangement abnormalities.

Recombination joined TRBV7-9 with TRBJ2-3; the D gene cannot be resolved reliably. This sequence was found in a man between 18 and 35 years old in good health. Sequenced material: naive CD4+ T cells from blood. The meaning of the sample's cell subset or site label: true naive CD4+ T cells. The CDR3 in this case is CASSRPEDAPLDTQYF. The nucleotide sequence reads TGTGCCAGCAGCCGTCCAGAGGACGCCCCTTTGGATACGCAGTATTTT.